The TCR beta chain described here comes from a study of T-cell memory formation after mild COVID-19. Study information: Clusters were largely donor specific.

Study results and limitations: CD4+ contracting clones lay mainly in CM and EM, CD8+ ones in EMRA. Later expanders leaned toward CD4+, whereas clones contracting from day 15 to 85 were balanced CD4/CD8. Pre-infection memory showed some responding clones, and this suggested that cross-reactive memory joined.

Worth noting for this clonotype: Its antigen is unidentified.

Per the germline V gene, CDR1 is SGHNT and CDR2 is YENEEA. The CDR3 is 13 amino acids. V was pared by 5 bases and J by 6 bases, with 7 bases of the junction left unmatched. TCRdb re-analysed the 5' RACE reads in MiXCR, keeping a single row per CDR3 protein. The table records 580,000 or so distinct CDR3 sequences, around 15% of them present only once. The clonotype comes from an adult woman who had mild COVID-19 (a few samples of this study predate the infection). Cell type and time point are not known. Sequencing used PBMCs or a T cell subset sorted from them (not recorded which). The V gene is TRBV11-3, the J gene TRBJ2-7; the match to TRBD1 covers 7 bases. The CDR3 loop reads CASSQPTGTEQYF. The DNA for the CDR3 is TGTGCCAGCAGCCAGCCGACAGGGACCGAGCAGTACTTC.